The present T cell receptor beta chain was sequenced within a study of beta chain features in type 1 diabetes. As every portion of the isolated RNA was reverse transcribed, the sequencing read expressed TCRB transcripts. The protocol was immunoSEQ multiplex PCR, while the TCRdb copy is restricted to in-frame clones and leaves out a portion. The sample contains roughly 340,000 clones, roughly 12% of which appear only once. This clone has only a few counts. The target antigen is unknown. Study-level results: Type 1 diabetes patients had moderately but significantly shorter TCRB CDR3s in all four CD4+ subsets.

Trimming shortened V by 1 base and J by 2 bases, and 15 bases separated the two germline ends. Per germline, CDR1 SGHTA and CDR2 FQGNSA. The CDR3 runs to 16 residues. The receptor's source is a woman in her late teens or twenties with type 1 diabetes. The gene calls are TRBV7-2 and TRBJ2-7; TRBD2 is a possible D gene (5 bases). Sequencing input: naive CD4+ T cells from blood. The CDR3 DNA sequence: TGTGCCAGCAGCTTAGTTGTGGGCGGGTCTACCTACGAGCAGTACTTC. Residues: CASSLVVGGSTYEQYF.